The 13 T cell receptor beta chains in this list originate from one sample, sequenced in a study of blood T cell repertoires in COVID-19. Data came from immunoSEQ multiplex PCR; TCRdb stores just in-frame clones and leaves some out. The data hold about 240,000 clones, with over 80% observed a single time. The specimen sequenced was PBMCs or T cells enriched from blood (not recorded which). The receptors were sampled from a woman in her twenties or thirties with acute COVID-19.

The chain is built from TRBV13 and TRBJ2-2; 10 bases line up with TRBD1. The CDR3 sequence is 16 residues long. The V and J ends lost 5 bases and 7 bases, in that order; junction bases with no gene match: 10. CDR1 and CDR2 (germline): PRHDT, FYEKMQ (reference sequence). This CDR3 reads CASSNPGTGVFGELFF. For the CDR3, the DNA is TGTGCCAGCAGCAACCCCGGGACAGGGGTCTTCGGGGAGCTGTTTTTT.

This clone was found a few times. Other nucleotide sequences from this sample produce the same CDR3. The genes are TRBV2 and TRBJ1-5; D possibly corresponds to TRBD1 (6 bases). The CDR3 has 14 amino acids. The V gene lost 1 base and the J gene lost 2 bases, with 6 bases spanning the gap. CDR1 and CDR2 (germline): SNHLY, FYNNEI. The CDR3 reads CASSEGQGNQPQHF. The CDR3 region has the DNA TGTGCCAGCAGTGAAGGACAGGGCAATCAGCCCCAGCATTTT.

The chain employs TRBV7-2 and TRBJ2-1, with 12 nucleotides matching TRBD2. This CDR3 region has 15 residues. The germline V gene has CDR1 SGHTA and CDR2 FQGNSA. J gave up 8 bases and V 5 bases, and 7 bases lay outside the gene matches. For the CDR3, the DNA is TGTGCCAGCAGCGCCCTAGCGGGGGGGCCGGATGAGCAGTTCTTC. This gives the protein CASSALAGGPDEQFF.

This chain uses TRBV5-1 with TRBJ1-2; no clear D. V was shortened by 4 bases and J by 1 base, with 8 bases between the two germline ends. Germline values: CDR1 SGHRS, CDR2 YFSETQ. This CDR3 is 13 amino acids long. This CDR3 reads CASSPGFNYGYTF. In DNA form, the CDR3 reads TGCGCCAGCAGCCCAGGATTTAACTATGGCTACACCTTC. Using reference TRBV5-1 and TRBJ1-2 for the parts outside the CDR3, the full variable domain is KAGVTQTPRYLIKTRGQQVTLSCSPISGHRSVSWYQQTPGQGLQFLFEYFSETQRNKGNFPGRFSGRQFSNSRSEMNVSTLELGDSALYLCASSPGFNYGYTFGSGTRLTVV.

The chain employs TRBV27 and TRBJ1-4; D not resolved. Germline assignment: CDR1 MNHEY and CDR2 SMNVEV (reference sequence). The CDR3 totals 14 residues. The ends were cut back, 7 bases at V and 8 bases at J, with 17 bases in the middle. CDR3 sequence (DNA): TGTGCCAGCACATCAATGACAAACAGAGAAAAACTGTTTTTT. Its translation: CASTSMTNREKLFF.

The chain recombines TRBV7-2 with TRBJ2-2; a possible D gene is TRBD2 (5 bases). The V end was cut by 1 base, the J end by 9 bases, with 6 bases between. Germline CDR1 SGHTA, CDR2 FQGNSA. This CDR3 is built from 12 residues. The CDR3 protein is CASSLGGWELFF. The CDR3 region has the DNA TGTGCCAGCAGCTTAGGCGGGTGGGAGCTGTTTTTT.

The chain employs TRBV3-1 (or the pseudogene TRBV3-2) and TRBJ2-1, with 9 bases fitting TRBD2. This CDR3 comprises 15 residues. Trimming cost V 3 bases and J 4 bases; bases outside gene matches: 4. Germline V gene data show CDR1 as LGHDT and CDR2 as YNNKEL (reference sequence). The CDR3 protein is CASSHPSGAYNEQFF. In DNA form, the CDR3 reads TGTGCCAGCAGCCATCCTAGCGGGGCTTACAATGAGCAGTTCTTC.

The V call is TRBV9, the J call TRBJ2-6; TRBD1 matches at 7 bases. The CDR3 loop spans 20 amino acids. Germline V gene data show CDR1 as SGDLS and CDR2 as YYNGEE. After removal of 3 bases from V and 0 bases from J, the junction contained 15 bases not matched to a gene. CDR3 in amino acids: CASSATTTGTEASGANVLTF. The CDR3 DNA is TGTGCCAGCAGCGCAACTACCACCGGGACAGAAGCCTCTGGGGCCAACGTCCTGACTTTC.

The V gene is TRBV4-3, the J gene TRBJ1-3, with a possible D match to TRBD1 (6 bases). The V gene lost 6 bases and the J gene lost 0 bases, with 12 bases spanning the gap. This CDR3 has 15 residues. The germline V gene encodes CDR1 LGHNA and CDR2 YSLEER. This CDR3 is CASRPGVSSGNTIYF. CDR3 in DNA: TGCGCCAGCAGGCCAGGGGTTAGCTCTGGAAACACCATATATTTT.

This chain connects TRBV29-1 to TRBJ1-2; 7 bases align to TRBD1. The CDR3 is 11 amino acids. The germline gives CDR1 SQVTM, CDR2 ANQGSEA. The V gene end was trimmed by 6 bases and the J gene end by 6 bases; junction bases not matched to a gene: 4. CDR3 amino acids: CSVLDRDGYTF. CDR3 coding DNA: TGCAGCGTGCTCGACAGGGATGGCTACACCTTC.

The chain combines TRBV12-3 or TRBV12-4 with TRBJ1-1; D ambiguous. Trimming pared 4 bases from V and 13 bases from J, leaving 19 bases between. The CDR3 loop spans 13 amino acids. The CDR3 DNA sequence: TGTGCCAGCAGTTCCACCGAGGGATTCGATGGTTTCTTT. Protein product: CASSSTEGFDGFF.

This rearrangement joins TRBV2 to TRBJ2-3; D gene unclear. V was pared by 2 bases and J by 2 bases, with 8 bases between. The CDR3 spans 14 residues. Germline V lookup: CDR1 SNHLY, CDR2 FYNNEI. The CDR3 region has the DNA TGTGCCAGCAGTGAATTCGCAGACACAGATACGCAGTATTTT. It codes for CASSEFADTDTQYF. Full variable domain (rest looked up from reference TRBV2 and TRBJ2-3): EPEVTQTPSHQVTQMGQEVILRCVPISNHLYFYWYRQILGQKVEFLVSFYNNEISEKSEIFDDQFSVERPDGSNFTLKIRSTKLEDSAMYFCASSEFADTDTQYFGPGTRLTVL.

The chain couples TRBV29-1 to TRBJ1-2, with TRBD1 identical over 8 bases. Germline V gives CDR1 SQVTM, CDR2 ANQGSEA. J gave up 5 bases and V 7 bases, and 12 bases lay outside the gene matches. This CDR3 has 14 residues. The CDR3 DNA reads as TGCAGCGCAACCTCGACAGGGGCGCAATATGGCTACACCTTC. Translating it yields CSATSTGAQYGYTF.